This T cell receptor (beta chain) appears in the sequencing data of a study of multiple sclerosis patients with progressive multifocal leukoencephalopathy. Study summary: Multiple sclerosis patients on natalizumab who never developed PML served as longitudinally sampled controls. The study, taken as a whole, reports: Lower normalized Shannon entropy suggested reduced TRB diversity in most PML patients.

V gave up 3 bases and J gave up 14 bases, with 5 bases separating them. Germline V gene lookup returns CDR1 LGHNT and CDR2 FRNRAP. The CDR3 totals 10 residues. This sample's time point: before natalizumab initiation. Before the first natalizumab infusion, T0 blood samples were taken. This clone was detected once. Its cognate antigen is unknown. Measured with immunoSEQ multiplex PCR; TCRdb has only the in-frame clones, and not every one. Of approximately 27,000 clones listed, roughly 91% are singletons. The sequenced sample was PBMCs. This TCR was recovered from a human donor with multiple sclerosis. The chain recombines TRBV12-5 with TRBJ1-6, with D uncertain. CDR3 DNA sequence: TGTGCTAGTGGTTTTAATACCCTCCACTTT. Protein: CASGFNTLHF.